These 2 T cell receptor beta chains came from one sample sequenced in a study of OX40 agonist ivuxolimab in advanced cancers. Assay used: immunoSEQ multiplex PCR; TCRdb lists only in-frame clones, some missing. The sample lists tens of thousands of clones; around 93% were seen once. Sequences were derived from CD4+ or CD8+ T cells sorted from blood, sampled in a trial of the OX40 agonist ivuxolimab. The receptor source for this set is an adult with an advanced solid tumor such as melanoma, head and neck, liver or kidney cancer.

The chain recombines TRBV27 with TRBJ1-6; D remains unclear. Germline assignment: CDR1 MNHEY and CDR2 SMNVEV (reference sequence). CDR3 size: 15 residues. V lost 8 bases, J lost 0 bases, and 11 bases lay in between. CDR3 loop: CASSDVSSYNSPLHF. CDR3 coding DNA: TGTGCCAGCTCCGACGTGAGCTCCTATAATTCACCCCTCCACTTT.

This clone was observed a few times. The rearrangement joins TRBV9 to TRBJ1-5; D call uncertain. V lost 4 bases and J lost 4, with 12 bases in between. CDR3 length: 14 residues. The V gene's germline CDR1 is SGDLS and CDR2 YYNGEE. The CDR3: CASSPGRANQPQHF. In nucleotides, the CDR3 is TGTGCCAGCAGCCCCGGACGGGCTAATCAGCCCCAGCATTTT.